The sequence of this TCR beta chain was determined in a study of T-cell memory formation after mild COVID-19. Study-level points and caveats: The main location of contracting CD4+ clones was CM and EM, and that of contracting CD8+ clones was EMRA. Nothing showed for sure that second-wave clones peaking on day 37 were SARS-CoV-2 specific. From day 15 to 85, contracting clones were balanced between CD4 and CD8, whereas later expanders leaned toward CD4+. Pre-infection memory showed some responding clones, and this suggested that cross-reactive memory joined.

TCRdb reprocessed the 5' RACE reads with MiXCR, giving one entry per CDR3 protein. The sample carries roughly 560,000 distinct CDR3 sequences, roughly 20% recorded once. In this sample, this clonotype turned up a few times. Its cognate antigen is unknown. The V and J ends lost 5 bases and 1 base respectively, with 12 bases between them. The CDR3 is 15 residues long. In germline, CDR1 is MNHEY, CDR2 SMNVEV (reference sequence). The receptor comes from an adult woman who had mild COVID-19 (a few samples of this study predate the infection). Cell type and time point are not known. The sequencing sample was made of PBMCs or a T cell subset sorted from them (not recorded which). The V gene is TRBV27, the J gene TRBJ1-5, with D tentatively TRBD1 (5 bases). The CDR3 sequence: CASSQGRLSNQPQHF. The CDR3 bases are TGTGCCAGCAGTCAGGGTCGGTTGAGCAATCAGCCCCAGCATTTT.